The rows below give T cell receptor beta chains drawn from one sample of a study of vaccination effects on CD4 cells after COVID-19. Using immunoSEQ multiplex PCR, the repertoire was profiled, and TCRdb retains in-frame clones only, with some absent. Counted here are about 24,000 clones, 65% to 80% occurring once; the ten biggest clones make up roughly 10%. No antigen is known for these receptors. Specimen: CD4+ T cells from PBMCs cultured with HCoV-NL63 spike peptides, collected after COVID-19 vaccination. These receptors were taken from a human donor who received a COVID-19 vaccine. The CDR3 runs from the conserved cysteine through the conserved F or W. The order of the fields is V gene, J gene, D gene, clone size, CDR3 DNA, CDR3 protein. D genes are given only for firm matches. Some rows mark clone size as missing; the rest say once, few, many or name a class of expanded clone.

V gene: TRBV2; J gene: TRBJ2-5; D gene: -; clone size: few; CDR3 DNA: TGTGCCAGCTCAATAAGCAAAAAGTACTTC; CDR3 protein: CASSISKKYF
V gene: TRBV19; J gene: TRBJ1-5; D gene: -; clone size: -; CDR3 DNA: TGTGCCAGTTCGTCTTTATGGATATCTCTAAGTCAGCCCCAGCATTTT; CDR3 protein: CASSSLWISLSQPQHF
V gene: TRBV12-3/TRBV12-4; J gene: TRBJ1-2; D gene: -; clone size: -; CDR3 DNA: TGTGCCAGCAGCACGGGGGCCCCCTATGGCTACACCTTC; CDR3 protein: CASSTGAPYGYTF
V gene: TRBV2; J gene: TRBJ2-7; D gene: TRBD1; clone size: once; CDR3 DNA: TGTGCCAGCCGGACAGGGGATACCTACGAGCAGTACTTC; CDR3 protein: CASRTGDTYEQYF
V gene: TRBV5-4; J gene: TRBJ2-7; D gene: -; clone size: -; CDR3 DNA: TGTGCCAGCAGCTATTCATCCTACGAGCAGTACTTC; CDR3 protein: CASSYSSYEQYF
V gene: TRBV7-8; J gene: TRBJ1-3; D gene: -; clone size: few; CDR3 DNA: TGTGCCAGCAGCCTCCACGGGGGCCGTAGCTCTGGAAACACCATATATTTT; CDR3 protein: CASSLHGGRSSGNTIYF
V gene: TRBV10-3; J gene: TRBJ2-7; D gene: -; clone size: -; CDR3 DNA: TGTGCCATCAGTGACGACTCCTACGAGCAGTACTTC; CDR3 protein: CAISDDSYEQYF
V gene: TRBV10-3; J gene: TRBJ2-5; D gene: TRBD2; clone size: -; CDR3 DNA: TGTGCCACCGGGACTAGCGGGGCCCTCCAAGAGACCCAGTACTTC; CDR3 protein: CATGTSGALQETQYF
V gene: TRBV10-2; J gene: TRBJ1-6; D gene: TRBD1; clone size: -; CDR3 DNA: TGCGCCAGCAGTCGGGACAGGGGGGCGTTTTCACCCCTCCACTTT; CDR3 protein: CASSRDRGAFSPLHF
V gene: TRBV6-1; J gene: TRBJ1-5; D gene: -; clone size: -; CDR3 DNA: TGTGCCAGCAGTGAAGATATAGGGTTCAATCAGCCCCAGCATTTT; CDR3 protein: CASSEDIGFNQPQHF
V gene: TRBV18; J gene: TRBJ1-4; D gene: -; clone size: -; CDR3 DNA: TGTGCCAGCTCACCGCAGGGACTTTCAACTAATGAAAAACTGTTTTTT; CDR3 protein: CASSPQGLSTNEKLFF
V gene: TRBV5-1; J gene: TRBJ2-2; D gene: -; clone size: few; CDR3 DNA: TGCGCCAGCAGCTGGGGTGGTTCGAACACCGGGGAGCTGTTTTTT; CDR3 protein: CASSWGGSNTGELFF
V gene: TRBV19; J gene: TRBJ2-1; D gene: TRBD2; clone size: -; CDR3 DNA: TGTGCCAGTAGCAAAAGACTTCGACTAGCGGGGGGTGATGAGCAGTTCTTC; CDR3 protein: CASSKRLRLAGGDEQFF
V gene: TRBV4-1; J gene: TRBJ2-4; D gene: -; clone size: -; CDR3 DNA: TGCGCCAGCAGCCAAGATACGGGCGCAGGTGAAAACATTCAGTACTTC; CDR3 protein: CASSQDTGAGENIQYF
V gene: TRBV5-1; J gene: TRBJ2-7; D gene: -; clone size: few; CDR3 DNA: TGCGCCAGCAGCCTCGCTTTCGACCTGTACGAGCAGTACTTC; CDR3 protein: CASSLAFDLYEQYF
V gene: TRBV3-1/TRBV3-2; J gene: TRBJ2-5; D gene: TRBD1; clone size: -; CDR3 DNA: TGTGCCAGCAGGACCGGGACAGGGGGTTTCGAGACCCAGTACTTC; CDR3 protein: CASRTGTGGFETQYF
V gene: TRBV10-2; J gene: TRBJ2-5; D gene: -; clone size: -; CDR3 DNA: TGCGCCACCTCCCCCTCGGGTAGCCGCCAGACCCAGTACTTC; CDR3 protein: CATSPSGSRQTQYF
V gene: TRBV14; J gene: TRBJ1-1; D gene: -; clone size: few; CDR3 DNA: TGTGCCAGCAGCCACGGGGTGGAGGGCTGGTTAAACACTGAAGCTTTCTTT; CDR3 protein: CASSHGVEGWLNTEAFF
V gene: TRBV5-1; J gene: TRBJ2-3; D gene: -; clone size: -; CDR3 DNA: TGCGCCAGCAGCTTGGGGGGACACAACTCCCTAGGCACAGATACGCAGTATTTT; CDR3 protein: CASSLGGHNSLGTDTQYF
V gene: TRBV7-6; J gene: TRBJ2-1; D gene: -; clone size: -; CDR3 DNA: TGTGCCAGCAGCTCGGCGGTGGCCAGCTCCTACAATGAGCAGTTCTTC; CDR3 protein: CASSSAVASSYNEQFF
V gene: TRBV10-3; J gene: TRBJ1-2; D gene: -; clone size: -; CDR3 DNA: TGTGCCATCCCAGACTGGGGGGCCTATGGCTACACCTTC; CDR3 protein: CAIPDWGAYGYTF
V gene: TRBV25-1; J gene: TRBJ2-3; D gene: -; clone size: -; CDR3 DNA: TGTGCCAGCAGTGAGGGGGTCGTAGGAGACTCTAGCACAGATACGCAGTATTTT; CDR3 protein: CASSEGVVGDSSTDTQYF
V gene: TRBV5-1; J gene: TRBJ1-6; D gene: -; clone size: -; CDR3 DNA: TGCGCCAGCAGCTTGGCCAAGGGTCATAATTCACCCCTCCACTTT; CDR3 protein: CASSLAKGHNSPLHF
V gene: TRBV13; J gene: TRBJ2-7; D gene: -; clone size: once; CDR3 DNA: TGTGCCAGCAGCTTACCCGGCAAATCTTACGAGCAGTACTTC; CDR3 protein: CASSLPGKSYEQYF
V gene: TRBV7-9; J gene: TRBJ2-5; D gene: -; clone size: -; CDR3 DNA: TGTGCCAGCAGCTTAGACAGGCTGGAGACCCAGTACTTC; CDR3 protein: CASSLDRLETQYF
V gene: TRBV6-4; J gene: TRBJ2-2; D gene: -; clone size: -; CDR3 DNA: TGTGCCAGCAGTCCGACGGAGCGGCCGAACACCGGGGAGCTGTTTTTT; CDR3 protein: CASSPTERPNTGELFF
V gene: TRBV4-1; J gene: TRBJ1-1; D gene: -; clone size: once; CDR3 DNA: TGCGCCAGCAGCCAAGGTCAGGGAGTGGCTCGGGGAGCTTTCTTT; CDR3 protein: CASSQGQGVARGAFF
V gene: TRBV7-7; J gene: TRBJ2-3; D gene: -; clone size: -; CDR3 DNA: TGTGCCAGCAGCCCAGGCCGGACTGTCGCCACAGATACGCAGTATTTT; CDR3 protein: CASSPGRTVATDTQYF
V gene: TRBV29-1; J gene: TRBJ2-5; D gene: TRBD1; clone size: -; CDR3 DNA: TGCAGCGCTGGACAGGTTAAGGAGACCCAGTACTTC; CDR3 protein: CSAGQVKETQYF
V gene: TRBV10-3; J gene: TRBJ2-1; D gene: TRBD1; clone size: -; CDR3 DNA: TGTGCCATCACCGGACAGGGGGCGGTTGAGCAGTTCTTC; CDR3 protein: CAITGQGAVEQFF
V gene: TRBV6-4; J gene: TRBJ1-1; D gene: -; clone size: few; CDR3 DNA: TGTGCCAGCAGTGGGGCGCCGAACACTGAAGCTTTCTTT; CDR3 protein: CASSGAPNTEAFF
V gene: TRBV9; J gene: TRBJ2-5; D gene: -; clone size: -; CDR3 DNA: TGTGCCAGCAGCGTACGGGGGGCTCAAGAGACCCAGTACTTC; CDR3 protein: CASSVRGAQETQYF
V gene: TRBV4-1; J gene: TRBJ2-2; D gene: -; clone size: few; CDR3 DNA: TGCGCCAGCAGCCAAGAATCAATTACTTGGCTCGTTCCCGGGGAGCTGTTTTTT; CDR3 protein: CASSQESITWLVPGELFF
V gene: TRBV5-1; J gene: TRBJ2-7; D gene: -; clone size: few; CDR3 DNA: TGCGCCAGCAGCTTGCGCGAGGGAGCCTACGAGCAGTACTTC; CDR3 protein: CASSLREGAYEQYF
V gene: TRBV11-3; J gene: TRBJ2-2; D gene: -; clone size: few; CDR3 DNA: TGTGCCAGCAGCCCCGGCGGGCACGGAGACACCGGGGAGCTGTTTTTT; CDR3 protein: CASSPGGHGDTGELFF
V gene: TRBV12-3/TRBV12-4; J gene: TRBJ2-5; D gene: -; clone size: -; CDR3 DNA: TGTGCCAGCAGTCAACTACGCTGGGAGACCCAGTACTTC; CDR3 protein: CASSQLRWETQYF
V gene: TRBV6-5; J gene: TRBJ2-7; D gene: -; clone size: -; CDR3 DNA: TGTGCCAGCAGTTACGGGGACACACCCTCCTACGAGCAGTACTTC; CDR3 protein: CASSYGDTPSYEQYF
V gene: TRBV10-1; J gene: TRBJ1-2; D gene: -; clone size: -; CDR3 DNA: TGCGCCAGCAGTGATTCAGCCTCCTATGGCTACACCTTC; CDR3 protein: CASSDSASYGYTF
V gene: TRBV12-3/TRBV12-4; J gene: TRBJ1-5; D gene: -; clone size: -; CDR3 DNA: TGTGCCAGCAGTGTGTTTGGACACCCGGCCCAGCATTTT; CDR3 protein: CASSVFGHPAQHF
V gene: TRBV30; J gene: TRBJ1-3; D gene: -; clone size: -; CDR3 DNA: TGTGCCTGGATCAGAGACTCTGGAAACACCATATATTTT; CDR3 protein: CAWIRDSGNTIYF
V gene: TRBV5-1; J gene: TRBJ2-5; D gene: TRBD2; clone size: -; CDR3 DNA: TGCGCCAGCAGCCTAGCGACTAGCGGGAAGGTAGAGACCCAGTACTTC; CDR3 protein: CASSLATSGKVETQYF
V gene: TRBV5-4; J gene: TRBJ1-3; D gene: TRBD1; clone size: -; CDR3 DNA: TGTGCCAGCAGCTCCGGGACAGATGGAAACACCATATATTTT; CDR3 protein: CASSSGTDGNTIYF
V gene: TRBV18; J gene: TRBJ1-3; D gene: -; clone size: -; CDR3 DNA: TGTGCCAGCTCACCAAGGAATCTTCTTGGCGAGGAAAACACCATATATTTT; CDR3 protein: CASSPRNLLGEENTIYF
V gene: TRBV30; J gene: TRBJ1-2; D gene: TRBD1; clone size: -; CDR3 DNA: TGTGCCTGGAGTGGTCAGACAGGGGTTGATGGCTACACCTTC; CDR3 protein: CAWSGQTGVDGYTF
V gene: TRBV6-2/TRBV6-3; J gene: TRBJ2-7; D gene: -; clone size: -; CDR3 DNA: TGTGCCAGCAGTGACGGATGGTCCTCCTACGAGCAGTACTTC; CDR3 protein: CASSDGWSSYEQYF
V gene: TRBV3-1/TRBV3-2; J gene: TRBJ2-1; D gene: -; clone size: few; CDR3 DNA: TGTGCCAGCAGCCAAGATCTCTACAATGAGCAGTTCTTC; CDR3 protein: CASSQDLYNEQFF
V gene: TRBV4-1; J gene: TRBJ2-1; D gene: -; clone size: -; CDR3 DNA: TGCGCCAGCAGCCAAGATCGGGGGTCTGAGCAGTTCTTC; CDR3 protein: CASSQDRGSEQFF
V gene: TRBV6-5; J gene: TRBJ2-7; D gene: -; clone size: -; CDR3 DNA: TGTGCCAGCAGTTACACCATCCCCACAAGGTCGTACGAGCAGTACTTC; CDR3 protein: CASSYTIPTRSYEQYF
V gene: TRBV27; J gene: TRBJ2-6; D gene: TRBD1; clone size: -; CDR3 DNA: TGTGCCAGCAGCCTGACAGGGTATCTCCTCTCTGGGGCCAACGTCCTGACTTTC; CDR3 protein: CASSLTGYLLSGANVLTF
V gene: TRBV29-1; J gene: TRBJ2-1; D gene: TRBD2; clone size: -; CDR3 DNA: TGCAGCGTCGGTAGGACTAGCGGGAGCTCCTACAATGAGCAGTTCTTC; CDR3 protein: CSVGRTSGSSYNEQFF
V gene: TRBV10-1; J gene: TRBJ1-1; D gene: -; clone size: few; CDR3 DNA: TGCGCCAGCAGTGACAGGGCTGCCACTGAAGCTTTCTTT; CDR3 protein: CASSDRAATEAFF
V gene: TRBV6-5; J gene: TRBJ1-2; D gene: -; clone size: -; CDR3 DNA: TGTGCCAGCATCGGGCCAGGGAACCATGGCTACACCTTC; CDR3 protein: CASIGPGNHGYTF
V gene: TRBV7-2; J gene: TRBJ2-7; D gene: -; clone size: once; CDR3 DNA: TGTGCCAGCAGCTGGGCCTCCTACGAGCAGTACTTC; CDR3 protein: CASSWASYEQYF
V gene: TRBV19; J gene: TRBJ2-1; D gene: -; clone size: -; CDR3 DNA: TGTGCCAGTAGTGTCCGAGACATACCCTACAATGAGCAGTTCTTC; CDR3 protein: CASSVRDIPYNEQFF
V gene: TRBV18; J gene: TRBJ2-1; D gene: TRBD2; clone size: -; CDR3 DNA: TGTGCCAGCTCATCAGGGACTAGCAGTAATGAGCAGTTCTTC; CDR3 protein: CASSSGTSSNEQFF
V gene: TRBV7-2; J gene: TRBJ1-6; D gene: -; clone size: -; CDR3 DNA: TGTGCCAGCAGCCTTTCTACGGAGCCCCTCCACTTT; CDR3 protein: CASSLSTEPLHF
V gene: TRBV18; J gene: TRBJ2-5; D gene: -; clone size: -; CDR3 DNA: TGTGCCAGCTCACCGCAGGGGGGACCCCAAGAGACCCAGTACTTC; CDR3 protein: CASSPQGGPQETQYF
V gene: TRBV9; J gene: TRBJ2-7; D gene: -; clone size: -; CDR3 DNA: TGTGCCAGCAGCGCCGACTCTCCCTACGAGCAGTACTTC; CDR3 protein: CASSADSPYEQYF
V gene: TRBV7-9; J gene: TRBJ2-1; D gene: -; clone size: few; CDR3 DNA: TGTGCCAGCAGCTTAGTACTAGTCTACAATGAGCAGTTCTTC; CDR3 protein: CASSLVLVYNEQFF
V gene: TRBV9; J gene: TRBJ2-5; D gene: TRBD1; clone size: few; CDR3 DNA: TGTGCCAGCAGCCCAAACCCTGGGGGACAGCAGCAAGAGACCCAGTACTTC; CDR3 protein: CASSPNPGGQQQETQYF